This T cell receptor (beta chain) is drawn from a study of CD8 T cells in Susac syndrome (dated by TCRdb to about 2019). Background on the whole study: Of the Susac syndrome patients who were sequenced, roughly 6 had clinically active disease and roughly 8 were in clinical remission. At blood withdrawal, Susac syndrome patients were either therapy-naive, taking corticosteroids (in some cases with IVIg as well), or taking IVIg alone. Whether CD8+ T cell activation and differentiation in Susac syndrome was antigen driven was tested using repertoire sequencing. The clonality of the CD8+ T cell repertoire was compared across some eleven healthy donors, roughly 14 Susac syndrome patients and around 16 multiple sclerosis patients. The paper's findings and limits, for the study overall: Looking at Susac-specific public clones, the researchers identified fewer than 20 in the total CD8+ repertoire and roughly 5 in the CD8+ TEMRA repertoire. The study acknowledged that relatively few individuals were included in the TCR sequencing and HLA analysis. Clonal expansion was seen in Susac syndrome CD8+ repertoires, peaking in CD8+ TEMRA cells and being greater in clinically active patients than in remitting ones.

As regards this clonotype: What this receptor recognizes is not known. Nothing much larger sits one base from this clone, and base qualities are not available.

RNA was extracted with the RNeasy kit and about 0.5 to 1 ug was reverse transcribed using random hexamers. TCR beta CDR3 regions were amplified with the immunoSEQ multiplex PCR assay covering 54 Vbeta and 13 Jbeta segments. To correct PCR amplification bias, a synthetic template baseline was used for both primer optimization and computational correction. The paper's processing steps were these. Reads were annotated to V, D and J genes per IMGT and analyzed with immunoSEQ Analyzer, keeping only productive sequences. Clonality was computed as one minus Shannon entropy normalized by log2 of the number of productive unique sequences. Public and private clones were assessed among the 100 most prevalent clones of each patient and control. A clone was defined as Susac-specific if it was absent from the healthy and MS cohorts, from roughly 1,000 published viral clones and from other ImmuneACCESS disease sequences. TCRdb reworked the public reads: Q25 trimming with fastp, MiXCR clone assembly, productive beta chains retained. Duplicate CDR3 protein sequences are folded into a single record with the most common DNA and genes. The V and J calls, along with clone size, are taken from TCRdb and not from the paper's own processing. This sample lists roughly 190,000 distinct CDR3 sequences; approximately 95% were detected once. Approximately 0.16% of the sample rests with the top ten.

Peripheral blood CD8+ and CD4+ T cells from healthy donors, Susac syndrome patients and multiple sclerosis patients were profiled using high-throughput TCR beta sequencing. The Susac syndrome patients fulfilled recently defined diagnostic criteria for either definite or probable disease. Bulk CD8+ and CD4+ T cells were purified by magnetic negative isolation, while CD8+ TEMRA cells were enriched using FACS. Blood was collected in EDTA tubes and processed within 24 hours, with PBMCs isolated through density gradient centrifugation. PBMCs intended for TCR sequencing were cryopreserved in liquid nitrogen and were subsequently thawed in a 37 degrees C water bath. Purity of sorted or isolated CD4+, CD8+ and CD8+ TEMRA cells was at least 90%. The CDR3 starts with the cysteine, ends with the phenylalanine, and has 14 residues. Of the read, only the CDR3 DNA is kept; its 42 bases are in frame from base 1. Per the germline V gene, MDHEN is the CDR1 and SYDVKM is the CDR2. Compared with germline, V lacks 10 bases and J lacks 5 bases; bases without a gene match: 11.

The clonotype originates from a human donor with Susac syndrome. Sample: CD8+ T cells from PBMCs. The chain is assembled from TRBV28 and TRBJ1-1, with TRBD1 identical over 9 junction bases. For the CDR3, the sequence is CATKPYRGRTEAFF. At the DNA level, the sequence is TGTGCCACCAAGCCTTACAGGGGGCGAACTGAAGCTTTCTTT.